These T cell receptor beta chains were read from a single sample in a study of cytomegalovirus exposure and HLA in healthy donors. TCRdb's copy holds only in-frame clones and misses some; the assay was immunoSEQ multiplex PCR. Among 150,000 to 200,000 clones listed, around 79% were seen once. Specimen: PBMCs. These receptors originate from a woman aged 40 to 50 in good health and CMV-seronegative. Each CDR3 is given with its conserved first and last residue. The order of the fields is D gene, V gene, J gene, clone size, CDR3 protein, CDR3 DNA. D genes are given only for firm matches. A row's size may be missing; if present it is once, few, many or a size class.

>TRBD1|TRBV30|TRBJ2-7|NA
CAWSVGQGYEQYF
TGTGCCTGGAGTGTTGGACAGGGTTACGAGCAGTACTTC
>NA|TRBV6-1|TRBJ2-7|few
CASSEAEGRNPRYSDGRSYEQYF
TGTGCCAGCAGTGAAGCGGAGGGGCGGAACCCCCGATATAGCGACGGACGCTCCTACGAGCAGTACTTC
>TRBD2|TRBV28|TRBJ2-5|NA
CASRGLAGVRETQYF
TGTGCCAGCAGAGGACTAGCGGGAGTTCGAGAGACCCAGTACTTC
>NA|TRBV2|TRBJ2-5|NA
CASSEARQGGETQYF
TGTGCCAGCAGTGAAGCCCGACAGGGAGGAGAGACCCAGTACTTC
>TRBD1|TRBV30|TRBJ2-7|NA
CAWSPGGEQYF
TGTGCCTGGAGCCCAGGGGGAGAGCAGTACTTC
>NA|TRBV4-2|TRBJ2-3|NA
CASSQSRLGADTQYF
TGTGCCAGCAGCCAATCCAGACTAGGTGCCGATACGCAGTATTTT
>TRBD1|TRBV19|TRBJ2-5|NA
CASTSLGTGAETQYF
TGTGCCAGTACCTCCCTTGGGACAGGGGCAGAGACCCAGTACTTC
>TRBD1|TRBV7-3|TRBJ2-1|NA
CASSLDRGSYNEQFF
TGTGCCAGCAGTTTGGACAGGGGTTCCTACAATGAGCAGTTCTTC
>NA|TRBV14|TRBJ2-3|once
CASSPLRVIDTQYF
TGTGCCAGCAGCCCCCTGCGGGTCATAGATACGCAGTATTTT
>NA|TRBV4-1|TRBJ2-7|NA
CASSQAYGGIYEQYF
TGCGCCAGCAGCCAAGCATATGGCGGGATATACGAGCAGTACTTC
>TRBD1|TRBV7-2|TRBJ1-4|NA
CASSRQGRSGEKLFF
TGTGCCAGCAGCCGACAGGGGCGGTCGGGTGAAAAACTGTTTTTT
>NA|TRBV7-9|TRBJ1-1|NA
CASSFRTDQNTEAFF
TGTGCCAGCAGCTTCAGGACAGACCAGAACACTGAAGCTTTCTTT
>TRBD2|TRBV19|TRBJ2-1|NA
CASSISSGRGNEQFF
TGTGCCAGTAGTATAAGTAGCGGGAGAGGGAATGAGCAGTTCTTC
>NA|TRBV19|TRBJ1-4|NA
CASSNSPRGEKLFF
TGTGCCAGTAGCAATTCTCCCCGAGGGGAAAAACTGTTTTTT
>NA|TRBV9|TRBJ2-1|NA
CASSVPDSRNEQFF
TGTGCCAGCAGCGTACCCGACAGCCGGAATGAGCAGTTCTTC
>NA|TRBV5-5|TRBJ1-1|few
CASSSGQPTGGAFF
TGTGCCAGCAGCTCGGGTCAGCCAACCGGAGGAGCTTTCTTT
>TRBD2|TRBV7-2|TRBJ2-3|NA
CASSSDGRAGDTQYF
TGTGCCAGCAGCTCTGACGGGAGGGCCGGAGATACGCAGTATTTT
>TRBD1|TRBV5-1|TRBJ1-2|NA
CASSSGTGYAGYTF
TGCGCCAGCAGCTCCGGGACAGGGTATGCCGGCTACACCTTC
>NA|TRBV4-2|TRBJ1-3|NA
CASSQDHQGSSGNTIYF
TGTGCCAGCAGCCAAGATCACCAGGGGAGCTCTGGAAACACCATATATTTT
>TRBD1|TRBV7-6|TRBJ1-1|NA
CASSNTGATEAFF
TGTGCCAGCAGCAACACAGGGGCCACTGAAGCTTTCTTT
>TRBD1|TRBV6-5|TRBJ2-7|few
CASSRTDRGGYEQYF
TGTGCCAGCAGTCGAACTGACAGGGGTGGCTACGAGCAGTACTTC
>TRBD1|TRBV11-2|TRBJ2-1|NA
CASSLGEQGVKFF
TGTGCCAGCAGTCTCGGGGAGCAGGGGGTTAAGTTCTTC
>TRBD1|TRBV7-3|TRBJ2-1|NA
CASSLTHRGPSTNEQFF
TGTGCCAGCAGCTTAACGCACAGGGGGCCTTCAACGAATGAGCAGTTCTTC
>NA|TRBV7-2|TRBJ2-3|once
CASSPPPLTDTQYF
TGTGCCAGCAGCCCCCCTCCCCTCACAGATACGCAGTATTTT
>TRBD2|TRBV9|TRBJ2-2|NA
CASSVGGRATGELFF
TGTGCCAGCAGCGTAGGCGGGAGGGCCACCGGGGAGCTGTTTTTT
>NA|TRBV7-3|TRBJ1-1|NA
CASSLNGGRTEAFF
TGTGCCAGCAGCTTAAATGGGGGGAGGACTGAAGCTTTCTTT
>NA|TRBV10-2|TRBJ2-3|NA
CASSGGPSTDTQYF
TGCGCCAGCAGTGGGGGGCCCTCAACAGATACGCAGTATTTT
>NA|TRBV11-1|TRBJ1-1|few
CASSLGPTVGPAFF
TGTGCCAGCAGCTTAGGCCCAACAGTTGGCCCAGCTTTCTTT
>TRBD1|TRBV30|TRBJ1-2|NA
CAWSDGAGGVGMVGYTF
TGTGCCTGGAGTGATGGGGCAGGGGGCGTAGGGATGGTTGGCTACACCTTC
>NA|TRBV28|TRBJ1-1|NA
CAVTGNTEAFF
TGTGCCGTGACAGGTAACACTGAAGCTTTCTTT
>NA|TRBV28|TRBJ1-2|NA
CLAKGDYGYTF
TGTCTGGCGAAAGGGGACTATGGCTACACCTTC
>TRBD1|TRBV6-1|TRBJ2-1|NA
CASKRGQGGNEQFF
TGTGCCAGCAAACGTGGACAGGGGGGCAATGAGCAGTTCTTC
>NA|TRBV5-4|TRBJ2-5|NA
CASTRAGTLGETQYF
TGTGCCAGCACAAGAGCCGGGACTCTCGGGGAGACCCAGTACTTC
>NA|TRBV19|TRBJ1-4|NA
CASSITGSSEKLFF
TGTGCCAGTAGTATTACGGGGTCGAGCGAAAAACTGTTTTTT
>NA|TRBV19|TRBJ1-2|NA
CASKGRGGAAWAYGYTF
TGTGCCAGTAAGGGACGCGGGGGCGCGGCGTGGGCCTATGGCTACACCTTC
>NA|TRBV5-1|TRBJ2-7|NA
CASSWGDSRSYEQYF
TGCGCCAGCAGCTGGGGGGACAGCCGCTCCTACGAGCAGTACTTC
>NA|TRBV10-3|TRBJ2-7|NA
CATTGSQTPYEQYF
TGTGCCACAACCGGGAGCCAAACTCCCTACGAGCAGTACTTC
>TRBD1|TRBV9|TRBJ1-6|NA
CASSATGSYNSPLHF
TGTGCCAGCAGCGCGACAGGGTCCTATAATTCACCCCTCCACTTT
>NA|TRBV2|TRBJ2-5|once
CASSGTDSYQETQYF
TGTGCCAGCAGTGGAACCGACAGTTACCAAGAGACCCAGTACTTC
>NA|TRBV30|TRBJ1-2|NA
CAWSVGRGYTF
TGTGCCTGGAGTGTGGGCCGAGGCTACACCTTC
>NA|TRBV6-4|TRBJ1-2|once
CASNEGAGARGYTF
TGTGCCAGCAACGAAGGGGCGGGGGCACGTGGCTACACCTTC
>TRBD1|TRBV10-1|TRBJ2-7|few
CASSWGTGLDEQYF
TGCGCCAGCAGTTGGGGGACAGGGCTCGACGAGCAGTACTTC
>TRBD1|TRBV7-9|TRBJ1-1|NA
CASSLFPTGLTEAFF
TGTGCCAGCAGCTTATTCCCGACAGGGTTGACTGAAGCTTTCTTT
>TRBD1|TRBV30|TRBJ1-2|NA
CAWSVGDSEIYGYTF
TGTGCCTGGAGTGTGGGGGACAGCGAGATATATGGCTACACCTTC
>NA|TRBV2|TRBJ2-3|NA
CASRISGLFTDTQYF
TGTGCCAGCAGAATAAGCGGGCTTTTCACAGATACGCAGTATTTT
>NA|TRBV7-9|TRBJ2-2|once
CASSLGGWGDTGELLF
TGTGCCAGCAGCTTAGGAGGGTGGGGAGACACCGGGGAGCTGCTTTTT
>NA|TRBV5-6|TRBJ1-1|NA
CASSLDRAGVTEAFF
TGTGCCAGCAGCTTGGACAGGGCAGGAGTAACTGAAGCTTTCTTT
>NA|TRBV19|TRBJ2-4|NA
CASSPETVWNIQYF
TGTGCCAGTAGTCCGGAGACAGTTTGGAACATTCAGTACTTC
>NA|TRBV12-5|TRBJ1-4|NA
CASGLTSGGALFF
TGTGCTAGTGGTCTCACGAGCGGAGGGGCGCTGTTTTTT